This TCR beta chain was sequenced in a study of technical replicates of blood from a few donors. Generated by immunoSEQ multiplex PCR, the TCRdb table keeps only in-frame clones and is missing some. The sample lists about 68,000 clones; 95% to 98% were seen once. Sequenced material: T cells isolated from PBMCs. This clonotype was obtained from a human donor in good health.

This chain's CDR3 is CASSPNVIGEQFF. The CDR3 DNA reads TGTGCCAGCTCACCTAATGTCATCGGTGAGCAGTTCTTC. The chain recombines TRBV18 with TRBJ2-1; the D is unclear. In germline, CDR1 is KGHSH, CDR2 LQKENI. Trimming left V 3 bases short and J 9 bases short, with 12 bases between. The CDR3 contains 13 residues.